Shown below are 2 T cell receptor beta chains from a single sample sequenced in a study of CD4 T cells in relation to SARS-CoV-2 and coronaviruses. Clones were read by immunoSEQ multiplex PCR, and TCRdb kept only the in-frame ones, dropping some. This table holds some 40,000 clones, 82% found once. No antigen is known for these receptors. The sequenced sample was naive CD4+ T cells from PBMCs, cultured in vitro. Subset meaning: naive CD4+ T cells isolated by negative enrichment. The source is an adult with COVID-19.

About this clone itself: The same CDR3 also results from other DNA sequences found in this sample. The rearrangement joins TRBV6-4 to TRBJ2-3, with a possible D match to TRBD2 (5 bases). Trimming took off 3 bases at V and 0 bases at J, with 7 bases between the two ends. Germline CDR1 is MRHNA and CDR2 is SNTAGT. The CDR3 length is 14 residues. The CDR3 loop is CASSDGGSTDTQYF. CDR3 DNA sequence: TGTGCCAGCAGTGATGGAGGCAGCACAGATACGCAGTATTTT.

This clone was picked up one time. In nucleotides, the CDR3 is TGTGCCAGCAGTCCCGGAACACGAAACACTGAAGCTTTCTTT. Amino acids: CASSPGTRNTEAFF. The J gene is TRBJ1-1, the V gene TRBV27; D not certain. The CDR3 runs 14 residues. Trimming shortened V by 5 bases and J by 2 bases, and 12 bases separated the two germline ends. Germline V CDR1 and CDR2: MNHEY, SMNVEV (reference sequence).